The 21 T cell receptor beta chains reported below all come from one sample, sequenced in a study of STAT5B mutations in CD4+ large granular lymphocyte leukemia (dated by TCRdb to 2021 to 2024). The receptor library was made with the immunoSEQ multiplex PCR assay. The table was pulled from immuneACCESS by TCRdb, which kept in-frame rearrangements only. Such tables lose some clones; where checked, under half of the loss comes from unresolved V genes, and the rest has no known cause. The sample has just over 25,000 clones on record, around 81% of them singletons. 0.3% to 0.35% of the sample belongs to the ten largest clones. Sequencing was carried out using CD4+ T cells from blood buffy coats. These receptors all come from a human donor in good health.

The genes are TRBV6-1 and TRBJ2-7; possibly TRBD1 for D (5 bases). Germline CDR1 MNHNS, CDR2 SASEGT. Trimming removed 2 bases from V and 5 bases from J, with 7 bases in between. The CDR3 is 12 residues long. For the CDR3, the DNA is TGTGCCAGCAGTGAAAGGGGCAACGAGCAGTACGTC. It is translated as CASSERGNEQYV.

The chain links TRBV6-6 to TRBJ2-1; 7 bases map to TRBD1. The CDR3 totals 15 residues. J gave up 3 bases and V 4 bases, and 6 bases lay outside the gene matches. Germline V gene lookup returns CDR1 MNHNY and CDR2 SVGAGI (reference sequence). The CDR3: CASSSYRDSYNEQFF. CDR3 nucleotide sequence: TGTGCCAGCAGTTCCTACCGGGACAGCTACAATGAGCAGTTCTTC.

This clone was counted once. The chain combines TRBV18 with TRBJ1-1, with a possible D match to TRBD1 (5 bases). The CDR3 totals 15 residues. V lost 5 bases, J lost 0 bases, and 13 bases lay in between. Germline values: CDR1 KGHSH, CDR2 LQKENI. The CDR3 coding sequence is TGTGCCAGCTCAAAGCAGGGTTCGGTGAACACTGAAGCTTTCTTT. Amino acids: CASSKQGSVNTEAFF.

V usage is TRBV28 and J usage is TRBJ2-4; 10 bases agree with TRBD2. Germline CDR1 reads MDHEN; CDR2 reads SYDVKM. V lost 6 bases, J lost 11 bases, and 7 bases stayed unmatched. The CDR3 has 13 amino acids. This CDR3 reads CASRSGGAVVQYF. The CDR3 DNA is TGTGCCAGCAGGAGCGGGGGGGCAGTGGTTCAGTACTTC. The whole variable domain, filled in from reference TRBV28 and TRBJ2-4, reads DVKVTQSSRYLVKRTGEKVFLECVQDMDHENMFWYRQDPGLGLRLIYFSYDVKMKEKGDIPEGYSVSREKKERFSLILESASTNQTSMYLCASRSGGAVVQYFGAGTRLSVL.

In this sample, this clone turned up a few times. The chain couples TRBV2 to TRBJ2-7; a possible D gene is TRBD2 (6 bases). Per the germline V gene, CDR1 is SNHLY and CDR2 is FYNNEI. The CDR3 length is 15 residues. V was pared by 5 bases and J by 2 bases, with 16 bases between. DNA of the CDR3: TGTGCCAGCAGTCGCACCGGGACTTCTACCTACGAGCAGTACTTC. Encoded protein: CASSRTGTSTYEQYF.

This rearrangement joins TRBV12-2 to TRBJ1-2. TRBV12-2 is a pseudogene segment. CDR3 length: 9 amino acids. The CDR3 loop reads CDFNYGYTF. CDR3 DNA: TGCGACTTTAACTATGGCTACACCTTC.

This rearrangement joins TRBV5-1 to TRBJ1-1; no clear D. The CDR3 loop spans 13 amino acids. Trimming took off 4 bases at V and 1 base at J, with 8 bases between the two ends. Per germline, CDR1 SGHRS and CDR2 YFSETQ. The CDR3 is CASSRMGNTEAFF. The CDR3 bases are TGCGCCAGCAGCCGAATGGGGAACACTGAAGCTTTCTTT.

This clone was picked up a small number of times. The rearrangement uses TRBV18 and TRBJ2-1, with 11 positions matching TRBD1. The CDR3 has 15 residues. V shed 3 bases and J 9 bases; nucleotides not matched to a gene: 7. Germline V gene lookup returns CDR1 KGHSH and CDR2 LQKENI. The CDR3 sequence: CASSPGQGARSEQFF. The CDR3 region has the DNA TGTGCCAGCTCACCCGGACAGGGGGCAAGGAGTGAGCAGTTCTTC. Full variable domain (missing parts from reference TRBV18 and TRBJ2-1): NAGVMQNPRHLVRRRGQEARLRCSPMKGHSHVYWYRQLPEEGLKFMVYLQKENIIDESGMPKERFSAEFPKEGPSILRIQQVVRGDSAAYFCASSPGQGARSEQFFGPGTRLTVL.

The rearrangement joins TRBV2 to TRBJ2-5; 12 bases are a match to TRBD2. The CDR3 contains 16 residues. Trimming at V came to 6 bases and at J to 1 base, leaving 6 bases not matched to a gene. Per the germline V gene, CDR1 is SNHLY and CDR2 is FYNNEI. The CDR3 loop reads CASRRTGLAGQETQYF. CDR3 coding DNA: TGTGCCAGCAGAAGAACGGGACTAGCGGGCCAAGAGACCCAGTACTTC.

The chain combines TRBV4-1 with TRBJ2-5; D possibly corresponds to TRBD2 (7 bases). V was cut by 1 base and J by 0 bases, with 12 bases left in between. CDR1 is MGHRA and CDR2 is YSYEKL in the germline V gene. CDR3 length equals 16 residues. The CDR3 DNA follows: TGCGCCAGCAGCCAAGGGGGGCGGGGGTACCAAGAGACCCAGTACTTC. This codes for CASSQGGRGYQETQYF.

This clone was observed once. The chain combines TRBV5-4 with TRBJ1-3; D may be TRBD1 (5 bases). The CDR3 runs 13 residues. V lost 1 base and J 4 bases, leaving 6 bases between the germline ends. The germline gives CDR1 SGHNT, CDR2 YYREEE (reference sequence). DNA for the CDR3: TGTGCCAGCAGCTTGAGGGGAGGAAACACCATATATTTT. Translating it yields CASSLRGGNTIYF.

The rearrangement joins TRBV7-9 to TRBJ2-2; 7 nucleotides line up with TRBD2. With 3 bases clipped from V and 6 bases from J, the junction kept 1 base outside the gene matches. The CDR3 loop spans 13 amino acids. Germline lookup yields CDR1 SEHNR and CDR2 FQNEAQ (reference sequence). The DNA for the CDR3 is TGTGCCAGCAGCTTGGGACTATCCGGGGAGCTGTTTTTT. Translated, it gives CASSLGLSGELFF.

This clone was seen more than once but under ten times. The CDR3 region is CASRGEWGNEQFF. The CDR3 nucleotides read TGTGCCAGCAGGGGAGAGTGGGGCAATGAGCAGTTCTTC. The chain recombines TRBV6-1 with TRBJ2-1, with D possibly being TRBD2 (5 bases). The CDR3 totals 13 residues. Deletions cut 6 bases from V and 6 bases from J, with 12 bases between. Germline V gives CDR1 MNHNS, CDR2 SASEGT.

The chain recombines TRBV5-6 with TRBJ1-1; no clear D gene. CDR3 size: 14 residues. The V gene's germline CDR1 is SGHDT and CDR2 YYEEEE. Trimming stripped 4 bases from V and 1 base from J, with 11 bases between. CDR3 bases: TGTGCCAGCAGCCGAGGACTCCGGAACACTGAAGCTTTCTTT. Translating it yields CASSRGLRNTEAFF.

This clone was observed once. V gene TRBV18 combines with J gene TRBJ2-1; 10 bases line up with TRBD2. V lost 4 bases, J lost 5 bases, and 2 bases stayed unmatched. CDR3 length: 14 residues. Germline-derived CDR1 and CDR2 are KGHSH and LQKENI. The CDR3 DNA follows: TGTGCCAGCTCACTAGCGGGAGGTGACAATGAGCAGTTCTTC. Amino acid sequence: CASSLAGGDNEQFF. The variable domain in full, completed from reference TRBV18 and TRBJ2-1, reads NAGVMQNPRHLVRRRGQEARLRCSPMKGHSHVYWYRQLPEEGLKFMVYLQKENIIDESGMPKERFSAEFPKEGPSILRIQQVVRGDSAAYFCASSLAGGDNEQFFGPGTRLTVL.

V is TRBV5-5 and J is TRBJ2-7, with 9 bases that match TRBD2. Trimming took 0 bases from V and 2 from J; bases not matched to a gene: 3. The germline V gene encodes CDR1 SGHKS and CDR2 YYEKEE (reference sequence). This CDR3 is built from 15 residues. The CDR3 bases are TGTGCCAGCAGCTTGGAAGCGGGGGGCGCCTACGAGCAGTACGTC. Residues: CASSLEAGGAYEQYV.

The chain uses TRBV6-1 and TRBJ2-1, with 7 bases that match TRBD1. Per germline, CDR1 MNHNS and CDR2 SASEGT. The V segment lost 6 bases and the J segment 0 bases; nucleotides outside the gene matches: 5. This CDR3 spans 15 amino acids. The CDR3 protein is CASSQTGSSYNEQFF. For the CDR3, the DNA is TGTGCCAGCAGCCAGACAGGGAGCTCCTACAATGAGCAGTTCTTC.

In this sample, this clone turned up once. The CDR3 DNA sequence: TGTGCCAGCAGCCAAAGACCCCGGCAGGGCGAAGCTTTCTTT. It encodes CASSQRPRQGEAFF. The genes are TRBV7-2 and TRBJ1-1; TRBD1 might be the D (5 bases). The ends were cut back, 5 bases at V and 8 bases at J, with 18 bases in the middle. The CDR3 covers 14 residues. Germline-derived CDR1 and CDR2 are SGHTA and FQGNSA. Drawing the rest from reference TRBV7-2 and TRBJ1-1, the complete variable domain is GAGVSQSPSNKVTEKGKDVELRCDPISGHTALYWYRQSLGQGLEFLIYFQGNSAPDKSGLPSDRFSAERTGGSVSTLTIQRTQQEDSAVYLCASSQRPRQGEAFFGQGTRLTVV.

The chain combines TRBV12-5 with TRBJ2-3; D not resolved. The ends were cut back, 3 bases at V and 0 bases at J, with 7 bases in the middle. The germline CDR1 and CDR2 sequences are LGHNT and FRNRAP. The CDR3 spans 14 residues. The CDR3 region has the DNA TGTGCTAGTGGTTTCCCTCCTAGCACAGATACGCAGTATTTT. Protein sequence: CASGFPPSTDTQYF.

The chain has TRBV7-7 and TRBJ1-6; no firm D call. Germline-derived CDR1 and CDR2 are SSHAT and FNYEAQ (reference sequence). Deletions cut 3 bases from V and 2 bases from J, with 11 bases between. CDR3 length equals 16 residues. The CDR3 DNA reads TGTGCCAGCAGCTTTTTCGGGGAGGCCTATAATTCACCCCTCCACTTT. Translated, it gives CASSFFGEAYNSPLHF. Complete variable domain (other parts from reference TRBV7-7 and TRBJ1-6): GAGVSQSPRYKVTKRGQDVTLRCDPISSHATLYWYQQALGQGPEFLTYFNYEAQPDKSGLPSDRFSAERPEGSISTLTIQRTEQRDSAMYRCASSFFGEAYNSPLHFGNGTRLTVT.

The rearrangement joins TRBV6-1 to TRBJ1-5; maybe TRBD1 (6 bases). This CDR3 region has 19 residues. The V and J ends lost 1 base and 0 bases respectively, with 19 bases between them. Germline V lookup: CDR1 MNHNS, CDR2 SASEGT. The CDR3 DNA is TGTGCCAGCAGTGAAGGGGGGGGCAGGGGAGTTCCTAGCAATCAGCCCCAGCATTTT. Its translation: CASSEGGGRGVPSNQPQHF.